The 19 T cell receptor beta chains below were found in one sample sequenced in a study of T cell changes during pregnancy in multiple sclerosis. The data were produced by immunoSEQ multiplex PCR, yet TCRdb's version contains in-frame clones alone and is incomplete. Counted here are nearly 25,000 clones, more than 75% occurring once; the ten biggest clones make up 0.7% to 0.85%. The specimen comprised CD4+ T cells from peripheral blood mononuclear cells, sampled in the first trimester of pregnancy. The source is a female donor in good health, enrolled as a control in a pregnancy study.

The gene calls are TRBV5-1 and TRBJ2-5; D gene unclear. Per the germline V gene, CDR1 is SGHRS and CDR2 is YFSETQ. V lost 0 bases and J 5 bases, leaving 2 bases between the germline ends. The CDR3 contains 11 residues. In nucleotides, the CDR3 is TGCGCCAGCAGCTTGGCGGAGACCCAGTACTTC. Its protein is CASSLAETQYF.

V usage is TRBV28 and J usage is TRBJ1-4, with 7 bases that match TRBD1. V lost 5 bases to trimming and J lost 7 bases; unmatched junction nucleotides: 7. This CDR3 contains 14 residues. Germline values: CDR1 MDHEN, CDR2 SYDVKM. CDR3 sequence reads: CASSQGGSREKLFF. CDR3 nucleotides: TGTGCCAGCAGTCAAGGGGGCAGTCGTGAAAAACTGTTTTTT. Full variable domain (rest looked up from reference TRBV28 and TRBJ1-4): DVKVTQSSRYLVKRTGEKVFLECVQDMDHENMFWYRQDPGLGLRLIYFSYDVKMKEKGDIPEGYSVSREKKERFSLILESASTNQTSMYLCASSQGGSREKLFFGSGTQLSVL.

This chain connects TRBV28 to TRBJ1-5, with 10 bases identical to TRBD1. J was trimmed by 6 bases and V by 6 bases; bases with no gene match: 5. Germline loops: CDR1 MDHEN, CDR2 SYDVKM. The CDR3 covers 14 residues. The CDR3 DNA reads TGTGCCAGCAGCAGACAGGGGGCGAGTCAGCCCCAGCATTTT. It is translated as CASSRQGASQPQHF. Using reference TRBV28 and TRBJ1-5 for the parts outside the CDR3, the full variable domain is DVKVTQSSRYLVKRTGEKVFLECVQDMDHENMFWYRQDPGLGLRLIYFSYDVKMKEKGDIPEGYSVSREKKERFSLILESASTNQTSMYLCASSRQGASQPQHFGDGTRLSIL.

The count of this clone is one. The chain is built from TRBV11-2 and TRBJ1-1; D not certain. Germline-derived CDR1 and CDR2 are SGHAT and FQNNGV. The CDR3 spans 12 residues. Trimming pared 3 bases from V and 1 base from J, leaving 3 bases between. For the CDR3, the DNA is TGTGCCAGCAGCTTTCAGAACACTGAAGCTTTCTTT. Its protein is CASSFQNTEAFF.

The table lists this clone with a count of one. The genes are TRBV5-1 and TRBJ2-7; 9 nucleotides align to TRBD1. Germline trimming cut 4 bases from V and 7 bases from J; bases unmatched to any gene: 6. The germline CDR1 and CDR2 sequences are SGHRS and YFSETQ. The length of the CDR3 is 13 residues. In nucleotides, the CDR3 is TGCGCCAGCAGCCGACAGGGGGGTTTGGAGCAGTACTTC. Translation: CASSRQGGLEQYF.

The chain has TRBV2 and TRBJ1-5, with no clear D. Trimming pared 4 bases from V and 7 bases from J, leaving 11 bases between. CDR1 SNHLY and CDR2 FYNNEI come from the germline V gene. CDR3 length: 13 amino acids. CDR3 DNA: TGTGCCAGCAGTGGAGGAGGGTACCAGCCCCAGCATTTT. Amino acids: CASSGGGYQPQHF.

J is TRBJ2-5 and V is TRBV2; 10 positions match TRBD2. The V gene's germline CDR1 is SNHLY and CDR2 FYNNEI. This CDR3 has 13 amino acids. V lost 8 bases and J lost 7; bases outside the gene matches: 7. The chain's CDR3 is CASPLASGGTQYF. CDR3 DNA sequence: TGTGCCAGCCCATTGGCTAGCGGGGGGACCCAGTACTTC.

The V and J genes are TRBV29-1 and TRBJ1-5; D is perhaps TRBD1 (6 bases). Germline V lookup: CDR1 SQVTM, CDR2 ANQGSEA. CDR3 length: 13 amino acids. Trimming took 4 bases from V and 3 from J, leaving 10 bases between them. This CDR3 is CSVAQGDNQPQHF. Here the CDR3 DNA reads TGCAGCGTTGCACAGGGTGACAATCAGCCCCAGCATTTT.

This clone has only a few counts. V and J are TRBV5-1 and TRBJ2-1, with D maybe TRBD1 (6 bases). CDR3 length: 14 residues. Looked up from germline, CDR1 is SGHRS and CDR2 is YFSETQ. Trimming removed 4 bases at V and 3 bases at J, with 11 bases between. The CDR3 region is CASSATGHYNEQFF. The CDR3 bases are TGCGCCAGCAGCGCAACGGGACACTACAATGAGCAGTTCTTC.

The chain is built from TRBV19 and TRBJ1-5; TRBD1 aligns across 7 bases. V was pared by 8 bases and J by 2 bases, with 9 bases of the junction left unmatched. CDR1 LNHDA and CDR2 SQIVND come from the germline V gene (reference sequence). The CDR3 is 15 amino acids. CDR3 amino acids: CASQEGAFGNQPQHF. CDR3 nucleotides: TGTGCCAGTCAAGAGGGGGCATTCGGCAATCAGCCCCAGCATTTT.

Here the CDR3 reads CASGSSGGVTDTQYF. DNA of the CDR3: TGTGCTAGTGGTTCATCCGGCGGAGTCACAGATACGCAGTATTTT. The chain couples TRBV12-5 to TRBJ2-3; D not certain. Trimming left V 4 bases short and J 2 bases short, with 13 bases between. Germline CDR1 reads LGHNT; CDR2 reads FRNRAP. This CDR3 spans 15 amino acids.

This clone has only one observation. This chain joins TRBV18 and TRBJ2-7; TRBD2 might be the D (6 bases). There are 13 residues in the CDR3. The germline CDR1 and CDR2 sequences are KGHSH and LQKENI. V lost 3 bases and J 7 bases, leaving 13 bases between the germline ends. CDR3 in amino acids: CASSPDEAGEQYF. The CDR3 bases are TGTGCCAGCTCACCCGACGAGGCGGGAGAGCAGTACTTC.

This clone has a handful of counts. J is TRBJ1-1 and V is TRBV30, with D perhaps matching TRBD1 (6 bases). This CDR3 contains 13 residues. Germline CDR1 reads GTSNPN; CDR2 reads SVGIG (reference sequence). Between the trimmed V and J ends, which lost 2 bases and 1 base, there was a span of 8 bases. The CDR3 DNA is TGTGCCTGGAGTTGGGGGCGGAACACTGAAGCTTTCTTT. Amino acids: CAWSWGRNTEAFF.

This chain links TRBV30 with TRBJ2-3; D gene ambiguous. Germline lookup yields CDR1 GTSNPN and CDR2 SVGIG (reference sequence). CDR3 length equals 14 residues. V lost 4 bases and J 1 base, leaving 12 bases between the germline ends. The DNA for the CDR3 is TGTGCCTGGAAAAGAGGATGGGGCACAGATACGCAGTATTTT. Encoded protein: CAWKRGWGTDTQYF.

The chain combines TRBV5-1 with TRBJ2-7, with 8 positions matching TRBD2. There are 15 residues in the CDR3. Germline-derived CDR1 and CDR2 are SGHRS and YFSETQ. V trimming: 4 bases; J trimming: 1 base; junction bases outside the gene matches: 7. The CDR3 region is CASSPRAGASYEQYF. The CDR3 region has the DNA TGCGCCAGCAGCCCAAGAGCGGGAGCTTCCTACGAGCAGTACTTC.

V is TRBV28 and J is TRBJ2-7; TRBD2 matches at 8 bases. The CDR3 runs 14 residues. J was trimmed by 3 bases and V by 3 bases; bases with no gene match: 4. Germline values: CDR1 MDHEN, CDR2 SYDVKM. CDR3 amino acids: CASSLAGGLYEQYF. The CDR3 bases are TGTGCCAGCAGTTTGGCGGGAGGCCTCTACGAGCAGTACTTC.

V is TRBV6-5 and J is TRBJ2-1; a possible D gene is TRBD2 (5 bases). The CDR3 is 13 residues long. V lost 8 bases and J 4 bases, leaving 12 bases between the germline ends. Germline values: CDR1 MNHEY, CDR2 SVGAGI. CDR3 loop: CASQSEAYNEQFF. The CDR3, as DNA: TGTGCCAGCCAGTCGGAGGCTTACAATGAGCAGTTCTTC.

The rearrangement uses TRBV27 and TRBJ1-1, with D unresolved. Germline CDR1 and CDR2: MNHEY and SMNVEV (reference sequence). The V end was cut by 4 bases, the J end by 4 bases, with 13 bases between. CDR3 size: 14 residues. The CDR3 loop is CASSSPGEGTEAFF. Written as DNA, the CDR3 is TGTGCCAGCAGTTCCCCCGGGGAGGGCACTGAAGCTTTCTTT.

This clone has a handful of counts. The rearrangement joins TRBV5-1 to TRBJ2-6; D may be TRBD2 (5 bases). The CDR3 consists of 16 residues. V gave up 4 bases and J gave up 0 bases, with 11 bases separating them. The germline V gene encodes CDR1 SGHRS and CDR2 YFSETQ. The CDR3 sequence: CASSIEGFSGANVLTF. The CDR3 region has the DNA TGCGCCAGCAGCATTGAGGGTTTCTCTGGGGCCAACGTCCTGACTTTC.